This T cell receptor (beta chain) was identified in a study of control samples from healthy donors and cancer patients. Data came from immunoSEQ multiplex PCR; TCRdb stores just in-frame clones and leaves some out. There are 100,000 to 150,000 clones in the sample; over 80% occur only once, and 2.1% lies in the top ten. V was trimmed by 1 base and J by 4 bases, leaving 7 bases between them. The CDR3 covers 12 residues. The germline V gene has CDR1 GTSNPN and CDR2 SVGIG (reference sequence). This chain connects TRBV30 to TRBJ1-2, with D unresolved. Specimen: blood. This sequence was found in a woman in her forties or fifties in good health. The CDR3 DNA sequence: TGTGCCTGGAGTGGCCGGATCTATGGCTACACCTTC. It encodes CAWSGRIYGYTF.